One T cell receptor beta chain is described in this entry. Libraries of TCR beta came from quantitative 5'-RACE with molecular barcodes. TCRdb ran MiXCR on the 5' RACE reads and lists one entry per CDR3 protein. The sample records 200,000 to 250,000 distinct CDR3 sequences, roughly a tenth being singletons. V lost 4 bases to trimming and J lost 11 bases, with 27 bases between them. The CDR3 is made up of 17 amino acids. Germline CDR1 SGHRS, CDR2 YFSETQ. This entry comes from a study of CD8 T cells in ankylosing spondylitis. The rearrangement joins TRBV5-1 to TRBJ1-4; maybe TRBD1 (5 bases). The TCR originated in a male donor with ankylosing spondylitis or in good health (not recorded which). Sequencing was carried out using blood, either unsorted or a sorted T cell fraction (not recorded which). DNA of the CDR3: TGCGCCAGCAGCCCTTCCTCACCAGGGATCCAGGTCGGGAAACTGTTTTTT. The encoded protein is CASSPSSPGIQVGKLFF.